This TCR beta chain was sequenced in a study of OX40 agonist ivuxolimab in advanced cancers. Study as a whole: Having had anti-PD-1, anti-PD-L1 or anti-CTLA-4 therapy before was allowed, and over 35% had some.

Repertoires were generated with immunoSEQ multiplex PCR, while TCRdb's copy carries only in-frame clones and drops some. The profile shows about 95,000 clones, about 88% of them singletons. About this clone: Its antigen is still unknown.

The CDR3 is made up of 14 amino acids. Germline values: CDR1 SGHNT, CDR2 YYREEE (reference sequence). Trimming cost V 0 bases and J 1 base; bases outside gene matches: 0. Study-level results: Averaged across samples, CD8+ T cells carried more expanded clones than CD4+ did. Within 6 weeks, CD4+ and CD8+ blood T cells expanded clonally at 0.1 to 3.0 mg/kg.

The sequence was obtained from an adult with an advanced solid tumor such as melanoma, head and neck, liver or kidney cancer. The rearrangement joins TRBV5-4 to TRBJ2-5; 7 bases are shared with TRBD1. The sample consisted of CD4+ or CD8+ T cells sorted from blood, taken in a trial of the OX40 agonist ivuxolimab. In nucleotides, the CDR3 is TGTGCCAGCAGCTTGGACAGGGGCCAAGAGACCCAGTACTTC. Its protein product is CASSLDRGQETQYF.